The clone carrying this T cell receptor beta chain was picked up many times. What it recognizes is unknown. The TCRbeta library incorporated unique molecular identifiers. Via MiXCR, TCRdb re-called the PCR reads, giving one row per CDR3 protein. The sample consists of around 700,000 distinct CDR3 sequences, around 14% of them appearing once. This record belongs to a study of T-cell reconstitution after alpha-beta-depleted transplantation in children. The study, taken as a whole, reports: Some patients' high day-60 TCRbeta diversity was traced to surviving recipient T cells and thymic progenitors.

The germline V gene encodes CDR1 SGHVS and CDR2 FNYEAQ. Losses at the gene ends were 6 bases for V and 5 bases for J; bases not matched to a gene: 4. The length of the CDR3 is 13 residues. The sequence came from a girl aged 2 to 10 with congenital amegakaryocytic thrombocytopenia, due to receive a stem cell transplant. The chain couples TRBV7-6 to TRBJ1-1, with 9 bases fitting TRBD1. Here the sequenced sample was PBMCs, taken before TCRalphabeta/CD19-depleted stem cell transplant. The CDR3 DNA is TGTGCCAGCAGTCCCGGGACAGGGACTGAAGCTTTCTTT. Residues: CASSPGTGTEAFF.